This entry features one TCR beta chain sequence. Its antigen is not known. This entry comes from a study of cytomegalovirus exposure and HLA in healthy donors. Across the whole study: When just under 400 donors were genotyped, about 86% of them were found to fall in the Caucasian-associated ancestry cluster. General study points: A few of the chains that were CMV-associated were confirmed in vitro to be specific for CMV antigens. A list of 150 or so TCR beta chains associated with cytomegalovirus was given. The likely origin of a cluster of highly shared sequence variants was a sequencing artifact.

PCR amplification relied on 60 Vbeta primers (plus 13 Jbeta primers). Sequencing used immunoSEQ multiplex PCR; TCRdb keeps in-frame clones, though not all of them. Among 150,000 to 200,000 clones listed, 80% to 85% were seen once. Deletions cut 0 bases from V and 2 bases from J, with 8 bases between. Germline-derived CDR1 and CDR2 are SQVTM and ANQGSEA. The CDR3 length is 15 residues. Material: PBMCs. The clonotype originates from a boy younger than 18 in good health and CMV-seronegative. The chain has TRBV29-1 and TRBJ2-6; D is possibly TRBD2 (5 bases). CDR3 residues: CSVEDRGTGANVLTF. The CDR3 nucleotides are TGCAGCGTTGAAGACCGGGGAACTGGGGCCAACGTCCTGACTTTC.